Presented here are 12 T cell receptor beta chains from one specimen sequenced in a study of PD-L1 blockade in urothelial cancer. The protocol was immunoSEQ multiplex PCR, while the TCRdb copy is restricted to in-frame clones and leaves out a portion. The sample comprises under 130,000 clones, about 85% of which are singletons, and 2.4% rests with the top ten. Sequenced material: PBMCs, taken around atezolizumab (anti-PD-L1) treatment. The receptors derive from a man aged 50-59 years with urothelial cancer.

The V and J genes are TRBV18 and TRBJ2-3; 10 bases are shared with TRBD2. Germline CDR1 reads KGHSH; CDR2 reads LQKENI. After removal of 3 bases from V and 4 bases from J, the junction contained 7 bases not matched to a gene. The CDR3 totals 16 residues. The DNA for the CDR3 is TGTGCCAGCTCACCCGGCGGACTAGCGGCCCCAGATACGCAGTATTTT. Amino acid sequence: CASSPGGLAAPDTQYF.

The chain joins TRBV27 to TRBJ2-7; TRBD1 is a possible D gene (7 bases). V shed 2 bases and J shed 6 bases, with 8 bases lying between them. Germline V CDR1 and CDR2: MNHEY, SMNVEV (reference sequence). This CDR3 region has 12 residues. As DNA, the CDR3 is TGTGCCAGCAGTTTACAGGGGGGCGAGCAGTACTTC. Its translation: CASSLQGGEQYF.

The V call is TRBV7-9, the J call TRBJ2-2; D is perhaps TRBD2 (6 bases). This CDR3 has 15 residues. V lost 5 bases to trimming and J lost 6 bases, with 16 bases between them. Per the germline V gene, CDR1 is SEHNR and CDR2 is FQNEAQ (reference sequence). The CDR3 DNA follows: TGTGCCAGCAGCAGGGGCCTAGCGAGCCCCGGGGAGCTGTTTTTT. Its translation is CASSRGLASPGELFF.

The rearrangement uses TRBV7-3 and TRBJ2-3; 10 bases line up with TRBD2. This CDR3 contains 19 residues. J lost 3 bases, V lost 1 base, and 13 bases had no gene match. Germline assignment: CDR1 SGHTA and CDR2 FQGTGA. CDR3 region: CASSLNGLASGRATDTQYF. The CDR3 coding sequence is TGTGCCAGCAGCTTAAACGGGCTGGCGAGCGGGAGGGCAACAGATACGCAGTATTTT.

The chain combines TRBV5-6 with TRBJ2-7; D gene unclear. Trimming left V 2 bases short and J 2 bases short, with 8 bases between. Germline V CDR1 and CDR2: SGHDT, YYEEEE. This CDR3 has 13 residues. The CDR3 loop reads CASSFTGTYEQYF. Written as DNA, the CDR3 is TGTGCCAGCAGCTTTACGGGTACCTACGAGCAGTACTTC.

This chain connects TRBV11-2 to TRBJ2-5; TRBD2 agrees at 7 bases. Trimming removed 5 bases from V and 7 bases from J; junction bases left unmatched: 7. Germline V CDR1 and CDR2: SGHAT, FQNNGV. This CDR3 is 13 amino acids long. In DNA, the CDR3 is TGTGCCAGCAGCCCCCTGGGGGGGTCGACCCAGTACTTC. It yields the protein CASSPLGGSTQYF.

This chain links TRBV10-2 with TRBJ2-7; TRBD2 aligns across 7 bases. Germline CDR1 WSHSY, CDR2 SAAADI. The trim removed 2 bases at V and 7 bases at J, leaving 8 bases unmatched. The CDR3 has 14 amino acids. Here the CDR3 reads CASSERGDSGEQYF. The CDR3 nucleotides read TGCGCCAGCAGTGAGCGGGGGGACTCGGGGGAGCAGTACTTC.

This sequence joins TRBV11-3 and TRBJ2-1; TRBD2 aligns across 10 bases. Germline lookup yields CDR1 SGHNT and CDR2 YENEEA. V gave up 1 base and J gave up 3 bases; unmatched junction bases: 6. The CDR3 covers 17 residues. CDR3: CASSLALAGGDYNEQFF. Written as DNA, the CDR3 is TGTGCCAGCAGCTTAGCTTTAGCGGGAGGAGACTACAATGAGCAGTTCTTC. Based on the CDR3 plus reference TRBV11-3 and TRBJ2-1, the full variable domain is EAGVVQSPRYKIIEKKQPVAFWCNPISGHNTLYWYLQNLGQGPELLIRYENEEAVDDSQLPKDRFSAERLKGVDSTLKIQPAELGDSAVYLCASSLALAGGDYNEQFFGPGTRLTVL.

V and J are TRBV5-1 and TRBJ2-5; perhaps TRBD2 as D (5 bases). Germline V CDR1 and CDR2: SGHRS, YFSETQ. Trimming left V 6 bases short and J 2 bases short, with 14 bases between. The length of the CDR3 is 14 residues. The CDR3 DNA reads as TGCGCCAGCACCGAGAGGGCCCTGCAAGAGACCCAGTACTTC. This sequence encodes CASTERALQETQYF. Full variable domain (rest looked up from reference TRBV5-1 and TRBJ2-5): KAGVTQTPRYLIKTRGQQVTLSCSPISGHRSVSWYQQTPGQGLQFLFEYFSETQRNKGNFPGRFSGRQFSNSRSEMNVSTLELGDSALYLCASTERALQETQYFGPGTRLLVL.

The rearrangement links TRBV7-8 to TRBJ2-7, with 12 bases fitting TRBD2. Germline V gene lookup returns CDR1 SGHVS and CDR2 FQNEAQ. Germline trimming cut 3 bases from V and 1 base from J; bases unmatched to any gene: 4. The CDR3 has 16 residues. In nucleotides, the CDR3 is TGTGCCAGCAGCTTCACTAGCGGGAGGTTATCCTACGAGCAGTACTTC. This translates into CASSFTSGRLSYEQYF.

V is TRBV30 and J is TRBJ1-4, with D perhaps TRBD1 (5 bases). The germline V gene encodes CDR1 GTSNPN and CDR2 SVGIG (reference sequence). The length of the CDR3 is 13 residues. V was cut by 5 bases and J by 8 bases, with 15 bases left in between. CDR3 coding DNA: TGTGCCTGGGCGGGGGTAATCGAAGAAAAACTGTTTTTT. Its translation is CAWAGVIEEKLFF.

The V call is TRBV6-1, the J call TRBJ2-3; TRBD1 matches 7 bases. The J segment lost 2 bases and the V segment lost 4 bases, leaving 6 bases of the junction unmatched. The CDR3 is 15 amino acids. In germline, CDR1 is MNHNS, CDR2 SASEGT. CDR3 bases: TGTGCCAGCAGTGGTTTGACAGGGATCACAGATACGCAGTATTTT. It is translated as CASSGLTGITDTQYF.